This T cell receptor (beta chain) was documented in a study of shared clonotypes between healthy human individuals. The overall study: For every donor, three CD4 naive, three CD4 memory, two CD8 naive and one CD8 memory plates were used.

CDR1 MGHRA and CDR2 YSYEKL come from the germline V gene. V lost 1 base to trimming and J lost 3 bases; unmatched junction nucleotides: 7. This CDR3 is 16 amino acids long. Libraries were prepared by immunoSEQ multiplex PCR; TCRdb keeps only in-frame clonotypes and omits some of them. In the table there are 1,400,000 or so clones, approximately 98.5% of which are singletons. The count of this clone is one. The sequence derives from a man aged 25-45 years in good health. The sample comprised naive CD4+ T cells sorted from blood. Documented subset: CD45RA+ positively selected. The chain uses TRBV4-1 and TRBJ2-5, with 8 bases lining up with TRBD2. Here the CDR3 DNA reads TGCGCCAGCAGCCAAGCCTTTTCGGGGGGGAAAGAGACCCAGTACTTC. Translation gives CASSQAFSGGKETQYF.